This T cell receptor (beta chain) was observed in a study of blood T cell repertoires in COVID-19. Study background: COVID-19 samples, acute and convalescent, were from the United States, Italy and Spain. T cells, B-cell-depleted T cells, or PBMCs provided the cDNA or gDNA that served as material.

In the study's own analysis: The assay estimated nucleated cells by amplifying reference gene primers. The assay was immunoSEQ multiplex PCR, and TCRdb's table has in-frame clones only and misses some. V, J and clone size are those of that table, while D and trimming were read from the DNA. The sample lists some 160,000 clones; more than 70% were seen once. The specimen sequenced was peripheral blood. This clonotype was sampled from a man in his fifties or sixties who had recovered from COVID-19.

The CDR3 sequence is CATSDPRTAGETQYF. The CDR3 DNA reads TGTGCCACCAGTGATCCACGGACGGCGGGAGAGACCCAGTACTTC. V usage is TRBV24-1 and J usage is TRBJ2-5; possible D gene TRBD2, 5 bases. V was trimmed by 3 bases and J by 4 bases, leaving 14 bases between them. Germline lookup yields CDR1 KGHDR and CDR2 SFDVKD. The length of the CDR3 is 15 residues.